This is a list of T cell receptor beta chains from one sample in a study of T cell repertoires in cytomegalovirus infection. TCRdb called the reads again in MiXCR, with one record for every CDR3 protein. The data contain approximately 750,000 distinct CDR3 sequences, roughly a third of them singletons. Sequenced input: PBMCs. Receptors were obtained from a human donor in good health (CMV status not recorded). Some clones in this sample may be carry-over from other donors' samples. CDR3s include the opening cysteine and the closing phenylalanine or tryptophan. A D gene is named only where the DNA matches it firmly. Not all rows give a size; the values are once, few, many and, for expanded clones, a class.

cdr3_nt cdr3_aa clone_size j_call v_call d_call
TGTGCCAGCCTTGGGACAGGCGAAGAGACCCAGTACTTC CASLGTGEETQYF - TRBJ2-5 TRBV2 TRBD1
TGCGCCAGCAGCCAAGGACCGGGGATGAACACTGAAGCTTTCTTT CASSQGPGMNTEAFF - TRBJ1-1 TRBV4-1 -
TGCGCCAGCAGTCAAAGTAAACGGGAGGGAGGGGTTATTAATCAGCCCCAGCATTTT CASSQSKREGGVINQPQHF - TRBJ1-5 TRBV23-1 -
TGTGCCAGCAGCTTGACAGAGGATGGGAATGAAAAACTGTTTTTT CASSLTEDGNEKLFF few TRBJ1-4 TRBV7-9 -
TGTGCCAGCAGTTACGGGAGGACACTTATCACCGGGGAGCTGTTTTTT CASSYGRTLITGELFF - TRBJ2-2 TRBV6-2/TRBV6-3 -
TGCAGTGCAAGAGGGGGGGGCTGGGACTATAGCAATCAGCCCCAGCATTTT CSARGGGWDYSNQPQHF - TRBJ1-5 TRBV20-1 -
TGTGCCAGCAGCTTAGGCCCGGTCGAGCAGTACTTC CASSLGPVEQYF many TRBJ2-7 TRBV7-8 -
TGTGCCAGCAGCGCCGGGACAGGGGCCCTCTCTGGGGCCAACGTCCTGACTTTC CASSAGTGALSGANVLTF many TRBJ2-6 TRBV6-5 TRBD1
TGCAGTGCTAAGGGTTCTCTAGCGGCAAGCTCCTACGAGCAGTACTTC CSAKGSLAASSYEQYF - TRBJ2-7 TRBV20-1 TRBD2
TGTGCCAGCAGCCAGGGATTTGGGGAGCTGTTTTTT CASSQGFGELFF few TRBJ2-2 TRBV28 -
TGTGCCAGCAGCAAAGTTCCTGGGACATCCCTTAGTAGGTCCTACAATGAGCAGTTCTTC CASSKVPGTSLSRSYNEQFF few TRBJ2-1 TRBV7-3 -
TGTGCCAGCAGCGCATCGGGGGGCGGCTATGGCTACACCTTC CASSASGGGYGYTF - TRBJ1-2 TRBV7-3 -
TGTGCCAGTACCCCCGAGGGGGGACACACTGAAGCTTTCTTT CASTPEGGHTEAFF few TRBJ1-1 TRBV19 -
TGCGCCAGCAGTGAGGGACAGTGGAGGAATGAGCAGTTCTTC CASSEGQWRNEQFF - TRBJ2-1 TRBV10-2 -
TGCAGCGTAATTAGACAGGGCGGGGAGCTGTTTTTT CSVIRQGGELFF few TRBJ2-2 TRBV29-1 TRBD1
TGTGCCAGCAGCGCGCTGAGATCCGGGGGCGGGGAGCTGTTTTTT CASSALRSGGGELFF - TRBJ2-2 TRBV7-3 -
TGCGCCAGCAGCTCCGATAATGCAGATACGCAGTATTTT CASSSDNADTQYF few TRBJ2-3 TRBV5-1 -
TGCAGTGCCGTTCCCGGACAGGGGATGAGAGAAAAACTGTTTTTT CSAVPGQGMREKLFF - TRBJ1-4 TRBV20-1 TRBD1
TGTGCCAGCAGCGAAGCGGGGGGAGAGACCCAGTACTTC CASSEAGGETQYF few TRBJ2-5 TRBV7-3 TRBD2
TGTGCCAGCAGCAGACAGGGGGCGGTCGAAAAACTGTTTTTT CASSRQGAVEKLFF few TRBJ1-4 TRBV7-2 TRBD1
TGTGCCAGCAGTTACTCGACAGGGGGGGATGAAAAACTGTTTTTT CASSYSTGGDEKLFF - TRBJ1-4 TRBV6-5 TRBD1
TGTGCCAGCAGTTTAGGGGTCCTCAACACCGGGGAGCTGTTTTTT CASSLGVLNTGELFF - TRBJ2-2 TRBV28 -
TGTGCCTGGAGTTCAGGGATCTATGGCTACACCTTC CAWSSGIYGYTF - TRBJ1-2 TRBV30 -
TGTGCCAGCAGCTTAGAGGGAACACACACTGAAGCTTTCTTT CASSLEGTHTEAFF many TRBJ1-1 TRBV7-9 -
TGTGCCAGCAGTGAGGGACAGGGGTACAATCAGCCCCAGCATTTT CASSEGQGYNQPQHF - TRBJ1-5 TRBV28 TRBD1
TGTGCCAGCAGCCCGCAGGGGGCTTGGACCGGGGAGCTGTTTTTT CASSPQGAWTGELFF few TRBJ2-2 TRBV5-3 TRBD1
TGTGCCACCAGCAGACCTCTGAGACTAGCGGGGGGAGGCTCCTACAATGAGCAGTTCTTC CATSRPLRLAGGGSYNEQFF once TRBJ2-1 TRBV15 TRBD2
TGTGCCAGCAGTTTGGGACTCGCACCTTCCGGAAACACCATATATTTT CASSLGLAPSGNTIYF - TRBJ1-3 TRBV12-3/TRBV12-4 -